This TCR beta chain was observed in a study of human T cells and chemical hapten exposure. For the study at large: Enrolled patients were predominantly female and had alopecia areata, totalis or universalis.

The CDR3 runs 14 residues. Per the germline V gene, CDR1 is SNHLY and CDR2 is FYNNEI. V lost 7 bases and J lost 6, with 16 bases in between. Many counts were recorded for this clonotype. A single record per CDR3 protein comes from TCRdb applying MiXCR to the RACE reads. This table has about 190,000 distinct CDR3 sequences, approximately 26% appearing once. Time point given: patch test 3, about 24 weeks after DPC sensitization. Treatment given: therapeutic diphenylcyclopropenone sensitization with weekly scalp DPC. Specimen: whole blood, collected in connection with sensitization to the hapten diphenylcyclopropenone (DPC). The V and J genes are TRBV2 and TRBJ2-1, with D maybe TRBD1 (6 bases). This sequence was found in a woman in her thirties or forties with alopecia areata. Some clones in this sample may be carry-over from other donors' samples. The CDR3: CASNRDTTGNEQFF. The CDR3 DNA sequence: TGTGCCAGCAACCGGGACACTACGGGCAATGAGCAGTTCTTC.